This T cell receptor beta chain was recovered during a study of blood T cell repertoires in COVID-19. Whole-study context: Italy, Spain and the United States were the sources of the convalescent and acute COVID-19 samples.

As originally analysed: Reference gene primer amplification gave nucleated cell count estimates. Method: immunoSEQ multiplex PCR; TCRdb's copy keeps in-frame clones and lacks some. Clonal size and the V and J genes are those of that table, whereas D and trimming came from the DNA. The sample includes tens of thousands of clones, 65% to 85% of them seen just once. Sequenced input: peripheral blood. The TCR comes from a man between 60 and 75 years old with active or convalescent COVID-19.

CDR3 loop: CASSESTIGGRGYGYTF. The CDR3 DNA reads as TGCGCCAGCAGTGAGTCGACTATCGGGGGGAGAGGCTATGGCTACACCTTC. The chain recombines TRBV10-2 with TRBJ1-2, with TRBD1 as a possible D gene (5 bases). From germline, CDR1 is WSHSY and CDR2 SAAADI. The CDR3 extends over 17 amino acids. Trimming took off 0 bases at V and 4 bases at J, with 18 bases between the two ends.